Described below is a single T cell receptor (beta chain) sequence and its context. Its antigen is unknown. Other DNA sequences in the sample encode the same CDR3. CDR3 size: 15 residues. The V and J ends lost 3 bases and 0 bases respectively, with 8 bases between them. Germline values: CDR1 KGHSH, CDR2 LQKENI. This record belongs to a study of shared clonotypes between healthy human individuals. It was into CD45RA+ naive and CD45RA-negative memory subsets that the CD4+ cells were split. Data came from immunoSEQ multiplex PCR; TCRdb stores just in-frame clones and leaves some out. The sample holds 2 million to 3 million clones, over 85% seen once. Study-level findings and limits: It was observed that about 5% of naive CD4 clonotypes were shared across several donors. The generation probabilities recorded for non-shared clonotypes fell below those of clonotypes shared by all four donors.

The sequencing input was naive CD4+ T cells sorted from blood. Subset in this sample: CD45RA+ positively selected. The TCR was taken from a man between 18 and 35 years old in good health. The rearrangement links TRBV18 to TRBJ1-4, with D unresolved. CDR3 protein: CASSPREATNEKLFF. DNA of the CDR3: TGTGCCAGCTCACCGCGGGAAGCAACTAATGAAAAACTGTTTTTT.